This T cell receptor beta chain was identified during a study of cytomegalovirus exposure and HLA in healthy donors. Both 60 Vbeta primers and 13 Jbeta primers went into the PCR. Repertoires were generated with immunoSEQ multiplex PCR, while TCRdb's copy carries only in-frame clones and drops some. Of 150,000 or so clones listed, 65% to 80% are singletons. Sequencing was performed on PBMCs. The clonotype originates from a man aged 18 to 30 in good health and CMV-seronegative.

The CDR3 here is CASSRWRADTDTQYF. The CDR3 DNA follows: TGTGCCAGCAGCCGTTGGCGGGCGGACACAGATACGCAGTATTTT. The chain links TRBV7-9 to TRBJ2-3, with a tentative D call TRBD2 (5 bases). Deletions cut 5 bases from V and 2 bases from J, with 14 bases between. In germline, CDR1 is SEHNR, CDR2 FQNEAQ (reference sequence). The CDR3 has 15 residues.